These 19 T cell receptor beta chains were all obtained from the same sample, sequenced in a study of glioma-infiltrating T cells. Amplification of TCR alpha and beta CDR3 regions from RNA used iRepertoire nested multiplex PCR. Each CDR3 protein is one row after TCRdb ran MiXCR on the multiplex PCR reads. The data contain about 410,000 distinct CDR3 sequences, about 40% of them singletons. Input material: glioma tissue, nonneoplastic brain tissue, or PBMCs (not recorded which). The receptors stem from a human donor with low-grade glioma or glioblastoma, undergoing nonglioma brain surgery, or in good health (not recorded which).

This clonotype has only a few counts. J is TRBJ2-2 and V is TRBV4-2; D uncertain. Per germline, CDR1 LGHNA and CDR2 YNFKEQ. The CDR3 length is 15 residues. Trimming pared 0 bases from V and 6 bases from J, leaving 11 bases between. The CDR3 here is CASSQDPTYSGELFF. The CDR3 bases are TGTGCCAGCAGCCAAGATCCGACTTACTCCGGGGAGCTGTTTTTT.

The V and J genes are TRBV28 and TRBJ1-1; 7 nucleotides agree with TRBD1. The V gene end was trimmed by 7 bases and the J gene end by 5 bases; junction bases not matched to a gene: 19. The CDR3 is 17 residues long. Germline V gene data show CDR1 as MDHEN and CDR2 as SYDVKM. CDR3 DNA: TGTGCCAGCATCCCACCTAGCGCCTTAACAGGGGTAACTGAAGCTTTCTTT. This encodes CASIPPSALTGVTEAFF.

V usage is TRBV7-2 and J usage is TRBJ1-2; D is unclear. V was shortened by 3 bases and J by 4 bases, with 15 bases between the two germline ends. This CDR3 has 15 amino acids. Germline V lookup: CDR1 SGHTA, CDR2 FQGNSA. The CDR3 DNA follows: TGTGCCAGCAGCTTGTCCATCGGCGGCTCCTATGGCTACACCTTC. It codes for CASSLSIGGSYGYTF.

The chain is built from TRBV6-1 and TRBJ2-7; D possibly corresponds to TRBD2 (5 bases). The CDR3 covers 16 residues. Trimming shortened V by 6 bases and J by 2 bases, and 20 bases separated the two germline ends. Germline V gene sequence: CDR1 MNHNS, CDR2 SASEGT. CDR3 amino acids: CASSTPAWGAAYEQYF. In DNA form, the CDR3 reads TGTGCCAGCAGCACTCCCGCTTGGGGAGCGGCCTACGAGCAGTACTTC.

The V call is TRBV28, the J call TRBJ2-7; 10 nucleotides align to TRBD2. CDR1 and CDR2 (germline): MDHEN, SYDVKM. CDR3 length equals 17 residues. V was pared by 5 bases and J by 0 bases, with 10 bases of the junction left unmatched. The CDR3 region is CASSPPLAGSSSYEQYF. The CDR3 nucleotides are TGTGCCAGCAGTCCCCCACTAGCGGGGTCGAGCTCCTACGAGCAGTACTTC.

This clonotype was found a few times. The chain joins TRBV6-6 to TRBJ2-5; no clear D gene. The CDR3 has 15 amino acids. V shed 0 bases and J shed 3 bases, with 11 bases lying between them. From germline, CDR1 is MNHNY and CDR2 SVGAGI (reference sequence). CDR3 nucleotide sequence: TGTGCCAGCAGTTACTCGATAGCAGGAGAAGAGACCCAGTACTTC. Translation gives CASSYSIAGEETQYF.

In this sample, this clonotype turned up many times. V gene TRBV27 combines with J gene TRBJ2-1; D unclear. Germline V gives CDR1 MNHEY, CDR2 SMNVEV (reference sequence). The ends were cut back, 5 bases at V and 2 bases at J, with 7 bases in the middle. There are 13 residues in the CDR3. CDR3: CASSNRAYNEQFF. The CDR3 DNA is TGTGCCAGCAGTAACCGGGCCTACAATGAGCAGTTCTTC.

This sequence joins TRBV27 and TRBJ1-1; the D gene is possibly TRBD1 (5 bases). Trimming cost V 2 bases and J 7 bases, with 14 bases left between them. CDR3 length: 14 residues. In germline, CDR1 is MNHEY, CDR2 SMNVEV (reference sequence). CDR3 nucleotides: TGTGCCAGCAGTTTAAGCTCAGGGTGGAATGAAGCTTTCTTT. It codes for CASSLSSGWNEAFF.

The chain couples TRBV12-3 or TRBV12-4 to TRBJ2-2; tentatively, D is TRBD1 (5 bases). V gave up 8 bases and J gave up 4 bases, with 17 bases separating them. This CDR3 comprises 15 residues. Written as DNA, the CDR3 is TGTGCCAGCCAGAGACAGTCGAGTCGCACCGGGGAGCTGTTTTTT. Its translation is CASQRQSSRTGELFF.

This clonotype was detected a few times. The V and J genes are TRBV4-2 and TRBJ2-3, with D unresolved. Germline loops: CDR1 LGHNA, CDR2 YNFKEQ. Trimming cost V 5 bases and J 10 bases, with 13 bases left between them. The CDR3 runs to 12 residues. The CDR3 DNA reads as TGTGCCAGCAGCGAGGAGAGGCGGCCGCAGTATTTT. Residues: CASSEERRPQYF.

This chain uses TRBV6-1 with TRBJ2-7; no definite D call. The CDR3 covers 13 residues. Germline loops: CDR1 MNHNS, CDR2 SASEGT. Trimming took off 1 base at V and 6 bases at J, with 10 bases between the two ends. The CDR3 DNA is TGTGCCAGCAGTGAAGGCAGGATTGGCGAGCAGTACTTC. Protein: CASSEGRIGEQYF.

The genes are TRBV2 and TRBJ2-3, with no clear D. CDR3 length equals 11 residues. V shed 3 bases and J shed 7 bases, with 5 bases lying between them. The germline V gene has CDR1 SNHLY and CDR2 FYNNEI. The CDR3 sequence is CASSEGNTQYF. The CDR3 DNA sequence: TGTGCCAGCAGTGAGGGAAATACGCAGTATTTT.

The sample holds a few counts of this clonotype. The gene calls are TRBV20-1 and TRBJ2-5; possibly TRBD1 or TRBD2 for D (5 bases each). The CDR3 covers 15 residues. In germline, CDR1 is DFQATT, CDR2 SNEGSKA (reference sequence). Deletions cut 1 base from V and 5 bases from J, with 17 bases between. CDR3 coding DNA: TGCAGTGCTAGAGCCACCGGGACCGCAGGGGAGACCCAGTACTTC. It translates to CSARATGTAGETQYF.

This clonotype has at least ten counts. The chain joins TRBV15 to TRBJ2-1, with TRBD2 as a possible D gene (5 bases). Germline V gene data show CDR1 as LNHNV and CDR2 as YYDKDF (reference sequence). V lost 1 base to trimming and J lost 12 bases, with 10 bases between them. CDR3 length: 12 residues. The CDR3 sequence is CATSRGGARQFF. CDR3 DNA sequence: TGTGCCACCAGCAGAGGGGGAGCGAGGCAGTTCTTC.

Points on this clonotype: A read error is possible here, since a much larger clone lies one base away. V is TRBV20-1 and J is TRBJ2-1; 11 bases are a match to TRBD2. CDR1 and CDR2 (germline): DFQATT, SNEGSKA (reference sequence). The CDR3 runs 14 residues. V dropped 4 bases and J dropped 5; count of bases not matched to a gene: 4. For the CDR3, the DNA is TGCAGTGCTAACGGGACTAGCGGTAACAATGAGCAGTTCTTC. It specifies CSANGTSGNNEQFF.

The chain links TRBV28 to TRBJ2-7, with D possibly being TRBD1 or TRBD2 (6 bases each). With 3 bases removed from V and 2 bases from J, the gap between germline ends came to 11 bases. CDR3 size: 14 residues. Germline CDR1 reads MDHEN; CDR2 reads SYDVKM. The CDR3 is CASSFRGVPYEQYF. CDR3 coding DNA: TGTGCCAGCAGTTTTAGGGGGGTACCCTACGAGCAGTACTTC.

The sample holds a few counts of this clonotype. The rearrangement joins TRBV28 to TRBJ2-7; unclear D gene. Trimming cost V 1 base and J 2 bases, with 12 bases left between them. This CDR3 is built from 15 residues. Germline V gives CDR1 MDHEN, CDR2 SYDVKM. The CDR3 sequence: CASSLSGAQAYEQYF. DNA of the CDR3: TGTGCCAGCAGTTTATCGGGCGCACAAGCCTACGAGCAGTACTTC.

The rearrangement joins TRBV18 to TRBJ1-3; unclear D gene. The CDR3 spans 12 residues. From germline, CDR1 is KGHSH and CDR2 LQKENI. The V and J ends lost 3 bases and 9 bases respectively, with 9 bases between them. The CDR3 bases are TGTGCCAGCTCACCCCCGCGAGGCACCATATATTTT. Its protein is CASSPPRGTIYF. Based on the CDR3 plus reference TRBV18 and TRBJ1-3, the full variable domain is NAGVMQNPRHLVRRRGQEARLRCSPMKGHSHVYWYRQLPEEGLKFMVYLQKENIIDESGMPKERFSAEFPKEGPSILRIQQVVRGDSAAYFCASSPPRGTIYFGEGSWLTVV.

V usage is TRBV4-1 and J usage is TRBJ1-1; maybe TRBD1 (5 bases). Deletions cut 0 bases from V and 0 bases from J, with 11 bases between. In germline, CDR1 is MGHRA, CDR2 YSYEKL. This CDR3 is 16 amino acids long. This chain's CDR3 is CASSQDRHRMNTEAFF. As DNA, the CDR3 is TGCGCCAGCAGCCAAGATCGGCACAGGATGAACACTGAAGCTTTCTTT.